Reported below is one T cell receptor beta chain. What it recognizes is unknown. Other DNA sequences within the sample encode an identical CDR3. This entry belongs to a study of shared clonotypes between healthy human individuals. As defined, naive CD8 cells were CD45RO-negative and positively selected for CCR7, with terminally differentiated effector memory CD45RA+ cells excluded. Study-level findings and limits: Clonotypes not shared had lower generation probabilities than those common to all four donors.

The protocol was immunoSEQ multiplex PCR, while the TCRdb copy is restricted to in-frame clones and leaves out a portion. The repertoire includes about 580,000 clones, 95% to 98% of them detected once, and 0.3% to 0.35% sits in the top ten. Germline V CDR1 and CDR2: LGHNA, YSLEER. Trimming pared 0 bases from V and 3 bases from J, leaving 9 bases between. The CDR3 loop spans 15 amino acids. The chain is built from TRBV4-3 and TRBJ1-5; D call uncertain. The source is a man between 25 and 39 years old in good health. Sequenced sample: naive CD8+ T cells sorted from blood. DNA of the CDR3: TGCGCCAGCAGCCAAGATCCGGGGATCAATCAGCCCCAGCATTTT. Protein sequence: CASSQDPGINQPQHF.